What follows describes a single TCR beta chain. Its antigen remains unknown. A read error is likely, as this CDR3 ends without the conserved phenylalanine or tryptophan. The DNA is left out, because the CDR3 cannot be placed on it with certainty; the CDR3 is given as TCRdb lists it. The CDR3 has 13 amino acids, counting both end residues. All patients reached thyroid surgery having received no treatment beforehand. In the authors' workflow: Clinicopathological groups differed in CDR3, with these differences serving to build a distant-metastasis classifier for papillary thyroid cancer. MiXCR re-clonotyped the PCR reads for TCRdb. For this entry, the V and J calls and clone size follow TCRdb and not the study's own pipeline. This table holds roughly 15,000 clones, approximately 32% found once. The data stem from a study of metastatic and nonmetastatic thyroid tumors. About the research overall: The authors compared repertoires across blood and tumor or nodule tissue from malignant and benign thyroid patients. The study's findings and limits: Malignant thyroid tumors reportedly had TCR beta diversity that was significantly higher than in benign nodules, in blood and tumor.

This chain joins TRBV12-3 or TRBV12-4 and TRBJ1-2; the table's D gene call, TRBD1, was not cross checked with the DNA. The sequenced material came from tumor tissue. The sequence came from a female donor with papillary thyroid cancer or a benign thyroid nodule (not recorded which). Some clones in this sample may be carry-over from other donors' samples. This chain's CDR3 is CASSDARGYGYTI.